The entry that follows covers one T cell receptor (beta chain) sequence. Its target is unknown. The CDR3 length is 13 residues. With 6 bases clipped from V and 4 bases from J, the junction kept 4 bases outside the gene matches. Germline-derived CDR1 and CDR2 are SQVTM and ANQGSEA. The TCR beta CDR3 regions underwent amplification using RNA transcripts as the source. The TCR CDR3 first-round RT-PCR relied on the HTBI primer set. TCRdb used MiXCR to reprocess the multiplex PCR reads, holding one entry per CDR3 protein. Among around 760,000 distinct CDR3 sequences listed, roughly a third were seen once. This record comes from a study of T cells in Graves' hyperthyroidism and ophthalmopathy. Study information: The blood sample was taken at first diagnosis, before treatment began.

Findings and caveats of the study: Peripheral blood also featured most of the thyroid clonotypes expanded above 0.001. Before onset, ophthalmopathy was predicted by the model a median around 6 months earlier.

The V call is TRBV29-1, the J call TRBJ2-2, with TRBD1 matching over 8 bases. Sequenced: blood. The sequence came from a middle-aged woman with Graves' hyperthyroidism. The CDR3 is CSVQGAGTGELFF. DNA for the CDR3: TGCAGCGTGCAGGGGGCCGGCACCGGGGAGCTGTTTTTT.